This TCR beta chain was found in a study of blood T cell repertoires in COVID-19. Study background: Whether acute or convalescent, the COVID-19 samples came from the United States, Italy and Spain. Sources were T cells, B-cell-depleted T cells, or PBMCs; the material itself was cDNA or gDNA.

The CDR3 length is 16 residues. The V gene end was trimmed by 5 bases and the J gene end by 5 bases; junction bases not matched to a gene: 9. CDR1 and CDR2 from the germline V gene are SSHAT and FNYEAQ (reference sequence). Profiling relied on immunoSEQ multiplex PCR, and the TCRdb table lists in-frame clones only, not all of them. Of about 360,000 clones in the sample, about four fifths were seen once. Sequences were obtained from peripheral blood. The genes are TRBV7-7 and TRBJ2-1; 10 bases match TRBD1. The receptor was isolated from a human donor with acute or convalescent COVID-19. The donor label of this sample is uncertain. The CDR3 coding sequence is TGTGCCAGCAGCGCTACGACAGGGGGCGGCAACAATGAGCAGTTCTTC. This gives the protein CASSATTGGGNNEQFF.